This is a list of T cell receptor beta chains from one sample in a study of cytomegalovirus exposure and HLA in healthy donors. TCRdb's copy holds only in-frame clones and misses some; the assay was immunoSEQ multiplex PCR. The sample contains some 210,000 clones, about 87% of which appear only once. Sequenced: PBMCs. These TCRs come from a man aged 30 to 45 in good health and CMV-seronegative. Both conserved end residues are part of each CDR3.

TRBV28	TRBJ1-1	CASRGHGTANTEAFF
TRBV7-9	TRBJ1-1	CSSSLGGTNMNTEAFF
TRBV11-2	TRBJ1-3	CASTQDRGRNTIYF
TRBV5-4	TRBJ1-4	CASSHPGQGADMHEKLFF
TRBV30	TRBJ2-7	CACRGDRGFYEQYF
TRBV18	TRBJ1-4	CASSPQGANEKLFF
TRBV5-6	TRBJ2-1	CASSPLAPPDNEQFF
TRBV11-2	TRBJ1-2	CASSLVPGLRDGYTF
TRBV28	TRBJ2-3	CASSLSTDTQYF
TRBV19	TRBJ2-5	CASSIARLADLETQYF
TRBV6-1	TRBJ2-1	CASSASSGGAKTQQFF
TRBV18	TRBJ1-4	CASSPDRVDEKLFF
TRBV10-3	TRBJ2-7	CAISPGWSYEQYF
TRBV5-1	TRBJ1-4	CASSSTGGNEKLFF
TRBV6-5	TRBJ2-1	CASRKGTGGVEQFF
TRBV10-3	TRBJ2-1	CAISGGQHNEQFF
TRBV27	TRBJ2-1	CASSFSGGGAVGEQFF
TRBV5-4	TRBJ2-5	CASSLSVGAGWGGETQYF
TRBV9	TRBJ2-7	CASSVAGQGSDEQYF
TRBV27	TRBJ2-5	CASSLVAGGRETQYF
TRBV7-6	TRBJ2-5	CASSRTEVETQYF
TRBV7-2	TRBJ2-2	CASRPSGGAGELFF
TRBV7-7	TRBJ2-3	CASSLAPSDTQYF
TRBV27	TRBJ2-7	CASSPFRASYEQYF
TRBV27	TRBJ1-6	CASSRWKPGQGNSPLHF
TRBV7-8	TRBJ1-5	CASDRSDRPNQPQHF
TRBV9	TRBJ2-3	CASSVGGLAGVGADTQYF
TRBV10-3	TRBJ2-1	CAISEFERGGNEQFF
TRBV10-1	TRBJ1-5	CAGRAGISNQPQHF
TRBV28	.	CASSLGQDYEQYF
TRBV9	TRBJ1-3	CASSAGSSGPGNTIYF
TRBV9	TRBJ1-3	CAGSVYSGNTIYF
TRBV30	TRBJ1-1	CAWSGEGTHNTEAFF
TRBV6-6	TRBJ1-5	CASSYGQNNQPQHF
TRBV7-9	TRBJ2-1	CSSSLARQGLDNEQFF
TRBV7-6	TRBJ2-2	CASSFDRTNTGELFF
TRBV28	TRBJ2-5	CASSLSGAGVDF
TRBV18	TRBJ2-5	CASSPRTSGGGTQYF
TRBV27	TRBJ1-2	CASTHRQGATAGYTF
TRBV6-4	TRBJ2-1	CASSLSHTGSDEQFF
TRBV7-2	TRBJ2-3	CASSLVRTSGSTDTQYF
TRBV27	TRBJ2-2	CASSFRVGELFF
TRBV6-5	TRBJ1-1	CASKVWGANTEAFF
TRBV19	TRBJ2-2	CASSSRDRGPGTGELFF
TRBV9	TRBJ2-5	CASSESTSNFQETQYF
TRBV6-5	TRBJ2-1	CASGRGNEQFF
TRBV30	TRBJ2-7	CAWRQGGSYEQYF
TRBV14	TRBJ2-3	CASSQAGGADTQYF
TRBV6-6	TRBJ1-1	CASSGQEKIRAFF
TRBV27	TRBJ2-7	CASSPSGGLTYEQYF
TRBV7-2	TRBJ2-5	CASSLMAGQETQYF
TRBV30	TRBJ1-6	CAWSENRALHF
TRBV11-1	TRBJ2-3	CASSTGLASDTQYF
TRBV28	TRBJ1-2	CASKGLTGLFNNYGYTF
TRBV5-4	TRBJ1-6	CASSLTGLDNSPLHF
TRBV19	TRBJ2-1	CASSGQGYNEQFF
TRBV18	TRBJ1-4	CASSPRDREKLFF
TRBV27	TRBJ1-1	CASSLSQGPNTEAFF
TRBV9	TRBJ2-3	CASSPRTGTDTQYF